The 7 T cell receptor beta chains below were found in one sample sequenced in a study of cytomegalovirus exposure and HLA in healthy donors (TCRdb year 2017). Library construction relied on the immunoSEQ multiplex PCR assay. For the multiplex PCR, a mixture combining 60 forward primers for TCR Vbeta segments and 13 reverse primers for TCR Jbeta segments was used. TCRdb took this table from immuneACCESS and kept in-frame rearrangements with V and J called. Such tables lack part of the clones; where checked against another copy, unresolved V genes explain under half of the gap, and the rest is unexplained. The sample table lists fewer than 55,000 clones, 60% to 70% of them with a count of one. The top ten clonotypes cover 12% of the sample. Material for sequencing was PBMCs. All receptors derive from a man between 60 and 75 years old in good health and CMV-seropositive.

The chain uses TRBV11-3 and TRBJ1-1; no firm D call. The V and J ends lost 0 bases and 3 bases respectively, with 5 bases between them. The CDR3 is made up of 13 amino acids. Germline V gives CDR1 SGHNT, CDR2 YENEEA. CDR3 bases: TGTGCCAGCAGCTTAGAGGCCCACACTGAAGCTTTCTTT. Translating gives CASSLEAHTEAFF.

This chain uses TRBV28 with TRBJ1-1; D gene unclear. V dropped 4 bases and J dropped 5 bases, with 14 bases sitting between them. The germline CDR1 and CDR2 sequences are MDHEN and SYDVKM. The CDR3 is made up of 14 amino acids. The CDR3 sequence is CASSSGADGTEAFF. The CDR3 DNA sequence: TGTGCCAGCAGTTCCGGAGCGGACGGGACTGAAGCTTTCTTT.

This clone occurred a few times. This chain joins TRBV7-3 and TRBJ2-5; 7 bases line up with TRBD2. The end of the DNA aligns better with TRBJ2-7, so the J call may be wrong. Germline V gene sequence: CDR1 SGHTA, CDR2 FQGTGA. CDR3 length equals 15 residues. The CDR3 spells CASSLGGTMGHEQYF. CDR3 bases: TGTGCCAGCAGCTTAGGGGGGACTATGGGACACGAGCAGTACTTC.

V and J are TRBV18 and TRBJ2-3; weak D call: TRBD1 (6 bases). This CDR3 is built from 16 residues. Germline lookup yields CDR1 KGHSH and CDR2 LQKENI. V gave up 6 bases and J gave up 3 bases, with 19 bases separating them. CDR3 nucleotides: TGTGCCAGCTCGCAGGCAGGGGACGGACCAACAGATACGCAGTATTTT. As protein: CASSQAGDGPTDTQYF.

This clone was seen more than once but under ten times. The chain is built from TRBV6-5 and TRBJ2-3; the match to TRBD1 covers 9 bases. In germline, CDR1 is MNHEY, CDR2 SVGAGI. V gave up 6 bases and J gave up 6 bases; unmatched junction bases: 4. The CDR3 has 13 amino acids. CDR3 sequence: CASSRTGADTQYF. CDR3 DNA: TGTGCCAGCAGCAGGACAGGGGCCGATACGCAGTATTTT.

This sequence joins TRBV7-9 and TRBJ2-3; possibly TRBD2 for D (5 bases). The CDR3 is made up of 16 amino acids. Trimming pared 2 bases from V and 5 bases from J, leaving 17 bases between. Germline V gene sequence: CDR1 SEHNR, CDR2 FQNEAQ (reference sequence). The CDR3 protein is CASSLFSAEVGDTQYF. CDR3 bases: TGTGCCAGCAGCTTATTCTCAGCGGAAGTGGGAGATACGCAGTATTTT.

V usage is TRBV6-4 and J usage is TRBJ2-1, with no clear D. This CDR3 is built from 16 residues. V was clipped by 0 bases and J by 7 bases, with 16 bases between them. Germline values: CDR1 MRHNA, CDR2 SNTAGT. The CDR3 loop is CASSDSFLRPFNEQFF. The CDR3, as DNA: TGTGCCAGCAGTGACTCCTTTCTGAGGCCCTTTAATGAGCAGTTCTTC.